This TCR beta chain came from a study of OX40 agonist ivuxolimab in advanced cancers. Study at large: Therapy given before enrollment (anti-PD-1, anti-PD-L1 or anti-CTLA-4) was allowed, and around 40% had some. Findings of the study overall: In CD8+ T cells, expanded clones were on average more numerous than in CD4+.

The study sampled blood at baseline, cycle 4 day 1, and cycle 7 day 1. The germline V gene encodes CDR1 MNHNY and CDR2 SVGAGI (reference sequence). Trimming stripped 4 bases from V and 0 bases from J, with 9 bases between. CDR3 size: 14 residues. As concerns this clone: Antigen specificity is unknown.

TCRdb's copy holds only in-frame clones and misses some; the assay was immunoSEQ multiplex PCR. The sample records about 67,000 clones, around 82% being singletons. The material sequenced was CD4+ or CD8+ T cells sorted from blood, taken in a trial of the OX40 agonist ivuxolimab. This receptor was taken from an adult with an advanced solid tumor such as melanoma, head and neck, liver or kidney cancer. The V gene is TRBV6-6, the J gene TRBJ1-1; D is perhaps TRBD1 (5 bases). For the CDR3, the DNA is TGTGCCAGCAGTTTGGACACTTTGAACACTGAAGCTTTCTTT. This gives the protein CASSLDTLNTEAFF.